The sample holds one count of the clone carrying this TCR beta chain. This record comes from a study of beta chain features in type 1 diabetes. CDR3 size: 14 residues. Germline CDR1 reads MNHEY; CDR2 reads SVGAGI. The germline V and J ends were trimmed by 5 bases and 1 base, with 12 bases remaining between them. Sequencing targeted expressed TCRB transcripts, as all isolated RNA had been reverse transcribed. TCRdb's copy holds only in-frame clones and misses some; the assay was immunoSEQ multiplex PCR. The sample lists almost 250,000 clones; roughly 13% were seen once. Sequenced sample: naive CD4+ T cells from blood. The rearrangement uses TRBV6-5 and TRBJ2-7, with D perhaps matching TRBD2 (6 bases). This clonotype was sampled from a woman aged 40 to 50 in good health. CDR3 DNA: TGTGCCAGCAGTGAACCGGGGGAATCCTACGAGCAGTACTTC. It specifies CASSEPGESYEQYF.